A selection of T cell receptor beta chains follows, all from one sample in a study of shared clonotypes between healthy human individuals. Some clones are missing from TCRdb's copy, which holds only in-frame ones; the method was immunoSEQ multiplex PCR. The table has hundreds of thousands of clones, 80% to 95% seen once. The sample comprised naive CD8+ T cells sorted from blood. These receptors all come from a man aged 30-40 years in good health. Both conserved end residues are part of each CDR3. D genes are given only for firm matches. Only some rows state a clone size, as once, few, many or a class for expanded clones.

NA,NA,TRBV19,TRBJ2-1,TGTGCCAGTAATGGTGTGGCAAGCTCCTACAATGAGCAGTTCTTC,CASNGVASSYNEQFF
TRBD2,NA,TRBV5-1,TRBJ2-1,TGCGCCAGCAGCCCAATCTCTAGCGGGAACTACAATGAGCAGTTCTTC,CASSPISSGNYNEQFF
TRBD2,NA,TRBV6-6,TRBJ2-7,TGTGCCAGCAGTTCGAGGACTAGCGGCATTTTGTACGAGCAGTACTTC,CASSSRTSGILYEQYF
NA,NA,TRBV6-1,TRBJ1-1,TGTGCCAGCAGTGAAGACCCAGTAATAAGCGGGGCTTTCTTT,CASSEDPVISGAFF
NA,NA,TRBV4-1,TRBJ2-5,TGCGCCAGCAGCCAATATATAGCGGAGTTTCGGGAGACCCAGTACTTC,CASSQYIAEFRETQYF
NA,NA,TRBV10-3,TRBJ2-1,TGTGCCATCAGTGAGGTTGGCGGGATAAGAATTGTGGGGAGCTCCTACAATGAGCAGTTCTTC,CAISEVGGIRIVGSSYNEQFF
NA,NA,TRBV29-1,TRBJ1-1,TGCAGCGTTGAAAATGGGTGGCTTGAAGCTTTCTTT,CSVENGWLEAFF
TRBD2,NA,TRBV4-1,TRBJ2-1,TGCGCCAGCAGCCACCCCCCGGGGACTAGCGGGGTGGATGAGCAGTTCTTC,CASSHPPGTSGVDEQFF
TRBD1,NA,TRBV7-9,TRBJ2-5,TGTGCCAGCTCCGGGACAGGGGGGTTAGCGGGAGTGAAAGAGACCCAGTACTTC,CASSGTGGLAGVKETQYF
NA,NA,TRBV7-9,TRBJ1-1,TGTGCCAGCAGCTCCAGGGTCCTGGTGAACACTGAAGCTTTCTTT,CASSSRVLVNTEAFF
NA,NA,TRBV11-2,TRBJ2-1,TGTGCCAGCAGCTTAGATTGGGACGCAGACAATGAGCAGTTCTTC,CASSLDWDADNEQFF
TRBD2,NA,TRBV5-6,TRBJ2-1,TGTGCCAGCAGCTTGCGCAGCGGGAGAGGATATGAGCAGTTCTTC,CASSLRSGRGYEQFF
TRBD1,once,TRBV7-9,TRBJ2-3,TGTGCCAGCAGCTTATACGGGACAGGAAGCACAGATACGCAGTATTTT,CASSLYGTGSTDTQYF
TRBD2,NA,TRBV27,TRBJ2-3,TGTGCCAGCAGTTTATTGGGGACTAGCGGGTCCCAAGATACGCAGTATTTT,CASSLLGTSGSQDTQYF
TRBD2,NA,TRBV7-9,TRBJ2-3,TGTGCCAGCAGCTTTCTAGCGGGAGTGGGCACAGATACGCAGTATTTT,CASSFLAGVGTDTQYF
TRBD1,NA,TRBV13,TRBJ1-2,TGTGCCAGCAGCTTAGACATGGGGACAGGGCAAGGCTACACCTTC,CASSLDMGTGQGYTF
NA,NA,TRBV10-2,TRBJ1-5,TGCGCCAGCAGTGATCCAATAAAGGAGATAATTAGCAATCAGCCCCAGCATTTT,CASSDPIKEIISNQPQHF
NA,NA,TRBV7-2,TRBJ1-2,TGTGCCAGCAGCTCACCCATAAAATATGGCTACACCTTC,CASSSPIKYGYTF
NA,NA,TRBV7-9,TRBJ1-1,TGTGCCAGCAGCTTAGAGATGACAGGAAGCAACACTGAAGCTTTCTTT,CASSLEMTGSNTEAFF
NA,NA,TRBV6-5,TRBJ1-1,TGTGCCAGCAGTTACGACAGCATGAACACTGAAGCTTTCTTT,CASSYDSMNTEAFF
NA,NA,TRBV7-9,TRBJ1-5,TGTGCCAGCAGCTTAGATTTGGGTCAGCCCCAGCATTTT,CASSLDLGQPQHF
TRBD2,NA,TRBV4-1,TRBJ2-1,TGCGCCAGCAGCCAAGTTACTAGCGGGAGTCGGAATGAGCAGTTCTTC,CASSQVTSGSRNEQFF
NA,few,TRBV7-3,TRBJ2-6,TGTGCCAGCCAGGGATCTGGGGCCAACGTCCTGACTTTC,CASQGSGANVLTF
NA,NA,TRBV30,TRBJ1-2,TGTGCCTGGAGAGCGCCGGGACAATCCTATGGCTACACCTTC,CAWRAPGQSYGYTF
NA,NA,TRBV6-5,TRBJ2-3,TGTGCCAGCAGTTACGGGTCTAGCACAGATACGCAGTATTTT,CASSYGSSTDTQYF
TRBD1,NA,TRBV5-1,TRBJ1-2,TGCGCCAGCAGCTTGATGCCAGGGGGCGACTATGGCTACACCTTC,CASSLMPGGDYGYTF
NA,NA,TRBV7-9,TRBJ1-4,TGTGCCAGCAGCTTAGATAGGTCAGAAAAACTGTTTTTT,CASSLDRSEKLFF